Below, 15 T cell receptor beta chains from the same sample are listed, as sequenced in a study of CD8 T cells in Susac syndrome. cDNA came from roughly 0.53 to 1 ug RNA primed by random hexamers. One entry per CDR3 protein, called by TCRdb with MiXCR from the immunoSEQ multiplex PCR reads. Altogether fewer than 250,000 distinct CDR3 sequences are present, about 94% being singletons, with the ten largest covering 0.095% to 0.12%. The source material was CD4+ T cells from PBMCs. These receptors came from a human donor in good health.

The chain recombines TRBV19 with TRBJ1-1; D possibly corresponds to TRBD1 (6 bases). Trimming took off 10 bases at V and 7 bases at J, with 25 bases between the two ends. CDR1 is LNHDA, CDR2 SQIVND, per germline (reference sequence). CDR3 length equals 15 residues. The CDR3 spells CATLLKGRGRSEAFF. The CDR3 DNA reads TGTGCCACCCTCCTCAAAGGCAGGGGAAGAAGTGAAGCTTTCTTT.

CDR3 sequence: CSAEEETQYF. As DNA, the CDR3 is TGCAGTGCCGAGGAAGAGACCCAGTACTTC. The rearrangement links TRBV20-1 to TRBJ2-5; no reliable D call. The CDR3 covers 10 residues. Trimming took off 6 bases at V and 3 bases at J, with 5 bases between the two ends. Per germline, CDR1 DFQATT and CDR2 SNEGSKA (reference sequence).

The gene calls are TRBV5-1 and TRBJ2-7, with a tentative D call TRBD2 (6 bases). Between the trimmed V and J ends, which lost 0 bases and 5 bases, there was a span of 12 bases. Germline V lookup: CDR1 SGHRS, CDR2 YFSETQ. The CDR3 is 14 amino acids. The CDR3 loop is CASSLVGLQDEQYV. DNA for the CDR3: TGCGCCAGCAGCTTGGTGGGACTTCAGGACGAGCAGTACGTC.

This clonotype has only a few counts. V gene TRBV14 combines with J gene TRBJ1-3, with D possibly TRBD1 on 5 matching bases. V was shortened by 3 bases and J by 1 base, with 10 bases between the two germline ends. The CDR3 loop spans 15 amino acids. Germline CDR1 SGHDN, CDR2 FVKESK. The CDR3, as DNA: TGTGCCAGCAGCCACGCAGGGAAGTCTGGAAACACCATATATTTT. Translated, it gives CASSHAGKSGNTIYF. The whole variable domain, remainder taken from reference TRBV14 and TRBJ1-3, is EAGVTQFPSHSVIEKGQTVTLRCDPISGHDNLYWYRRVMGKEIKFLLHFVKESKQDESGMPNNRFLAERTGGTYSTLKVQPAELEDSGVYFCASSHAGKSGNTIYFGEGSWLTVV.

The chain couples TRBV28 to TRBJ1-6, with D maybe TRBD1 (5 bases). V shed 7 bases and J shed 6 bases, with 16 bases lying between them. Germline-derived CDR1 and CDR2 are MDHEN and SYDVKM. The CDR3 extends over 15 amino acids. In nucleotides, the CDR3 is TGTGCCAGCACCGCCTTTGACAGTTTTAATTCACCCCTCCACTTT. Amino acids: CASTAFDSFNSPLHF.

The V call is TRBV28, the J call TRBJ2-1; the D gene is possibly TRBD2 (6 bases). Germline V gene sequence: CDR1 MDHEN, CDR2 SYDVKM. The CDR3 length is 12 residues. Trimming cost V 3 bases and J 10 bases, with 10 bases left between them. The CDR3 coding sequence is TGTGCCAGCAGTTTGCTTGCGGGGGAGCAGTTCTTC. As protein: CASSLLAGEQFF.

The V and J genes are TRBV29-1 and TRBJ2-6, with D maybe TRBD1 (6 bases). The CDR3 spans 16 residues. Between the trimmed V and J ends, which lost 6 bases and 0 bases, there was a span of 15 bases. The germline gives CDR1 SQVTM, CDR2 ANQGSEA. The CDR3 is CSVVDRMSSGANVLTF. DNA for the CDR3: TGCAGCGTCGTTGACAGGATGAGCTCTGGGGCCAACGTCCTGACTTTC.

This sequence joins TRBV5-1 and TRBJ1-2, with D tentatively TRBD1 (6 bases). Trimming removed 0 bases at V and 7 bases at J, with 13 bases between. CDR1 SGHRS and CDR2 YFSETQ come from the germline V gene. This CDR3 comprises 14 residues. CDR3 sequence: CASSLEGGGLGYTF. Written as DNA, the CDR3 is TGCGCCAGCAGCTTGGAGGGAGGGGGACTTGGCTACACCTTC.

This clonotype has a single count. The CDR3 nucleotides read TGCAGTGCTCCCCCGACTAGCGGGGGCTCAGATACGCAGTATTTT. Protein sequence: CSAPPTSGGSDTQYF. J is TRBJ2-3 and V is TRBV20-1; 12 nucleotides agree with TRBD2. The ends lost 5 bases at V and 4 bases at J; junction bases unmatched: 7. CDR1 is DFQATT, CDR2 SNEGSKA, per germline (reference sequence). The CDR3 has 15 amino acids.

The CDR3 protein is CASSTFDLRYSGNTIYF. CDR3 in DNA: TGTGCCAGCAGCACTTTCGACCTCCGCTACTCTGGAAACACCATATATTTT. The J gene is TRBJ1-3, the V gene TRBV5-4, with D unclear. Germline values: CDR1 SGHNT, CDR2 YYREEE (reference sequence). This CDR3 region has 17 residues. Trimming cost V 4 bases and J 0 bases, with 17 bases left between them.

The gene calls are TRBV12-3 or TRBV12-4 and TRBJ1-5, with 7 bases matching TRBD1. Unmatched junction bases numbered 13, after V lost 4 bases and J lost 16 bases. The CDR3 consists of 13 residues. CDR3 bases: TGTGCCAGCAGTTCGACGACAGGGCTGAAACCTCATTTT. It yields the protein CASSSTTGLKPHF.

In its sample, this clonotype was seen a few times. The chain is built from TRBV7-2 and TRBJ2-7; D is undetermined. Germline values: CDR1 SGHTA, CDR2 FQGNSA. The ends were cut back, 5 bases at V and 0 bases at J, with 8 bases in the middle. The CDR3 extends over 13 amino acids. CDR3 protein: CASSQTSSYEQYV. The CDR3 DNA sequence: TGTGCCAGCAGCCAGACGAGCTCCTACGAGCAGTACGTC.

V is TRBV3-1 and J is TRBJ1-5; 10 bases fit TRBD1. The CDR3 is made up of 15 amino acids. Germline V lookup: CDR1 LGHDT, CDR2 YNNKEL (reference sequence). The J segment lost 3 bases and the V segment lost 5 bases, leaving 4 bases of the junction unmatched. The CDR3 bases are TGTGCCAGCAGCGGAGGGACAGGGGCCAATCAGCCCCAGCATTTT. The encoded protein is CASSGGTGANQPQHF.

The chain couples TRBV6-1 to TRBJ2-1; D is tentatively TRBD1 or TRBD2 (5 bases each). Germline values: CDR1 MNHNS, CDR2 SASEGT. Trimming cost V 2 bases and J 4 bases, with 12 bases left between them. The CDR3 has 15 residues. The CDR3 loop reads CASSEQWGKYNEQFF. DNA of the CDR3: TGTGCCAGCAGTGAACAGTGGGGGAAATACAATGAGCAGTTCTTC.

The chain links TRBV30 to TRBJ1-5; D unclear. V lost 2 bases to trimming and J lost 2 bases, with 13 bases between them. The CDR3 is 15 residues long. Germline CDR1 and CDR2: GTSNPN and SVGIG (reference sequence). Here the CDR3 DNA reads TGTGCCTGGAGTCCACCTCCGTTGGGCAATCAGCCCCAGCATTTT. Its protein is CAWSPPPLGNQPQHF. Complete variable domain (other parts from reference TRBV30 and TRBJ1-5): SQTIHQWPATLVQPVGSPLSLECTVEGTSNPNLYWYRQAAGRGLQLLFYSVGIGQISSEVPQNLSASRPQDRQFILSSKKLLLSDSGFYLCAWSPPPLGNQPQHFGDGTRLSIL.